This TCR beta chain was recorded in a study of identifying expanded T cells in peripheral blood. Germline V gene sequence: CDR1 SGHNT, CDR2 YYREEE (reference sequence). V was trimmed by 4 bases and J by 3 bases, leaving 13 bases between them. The CDR3 consists of 15 residues. Repertoires were generated with immunoSEQ multiplex PCR, while TCRdb's copy carries only in-frame clones and drops some. The sample carries 75,000 to 90,000 clones, about 90% recorded once. The TCR comes from a person aged 18 to 69 in good health. The sample taken for sequencing was blood. V usage is TRBV5-4 and J usage is TRBJ2-2; D ambiguous. CDR3 sequence reads: CASSDPEGYTGELFF. CDR3 nucleotide sequence: TGTGCCAGCAGCGACCCAGAAGGGTACACCGGGGAGCTGTTTTTT.